These T cell receptor beta chains were read from a single sample in a study of T-cell reconstitution after alpha-beta-depleted transplantation in children. MiXCR was run by TCRdb on the PCR reads, yielding one entry per CDR3 protein. The sample lists some 300,000 distinct CDR3 sequences, around 7.1% occurring once. The source was peripheral blood, collected 360 days after TCRalphabeta/CD19-depleted stem cell transplant. Every receptor here comes from a female patient between 2 and 10 years old who had a stem cell transplant for Fanconi anemia, so the T cells may come from the graft donor. Both conserved end residues are part of each CDR3. The D gene is left open where the match is weak. The size entry is marked missing in some rows and otherwise reads once, few, many or a size class.

>TRBV19|few|TRBD1|TRBJ1-6
CASSIPGTGGNSPLHF
TGTGCCAGTAGTATTCCAGGGACAGGAGGTAATTCACCCCTCCACTTT
>TRBV5-5|few|-|TRBJ1-2
CASTPTGGYGYTF
TGTGCCAGCACACCCACGGGGGGCTATGGCTACACCTTC
>TRBV7-9|many|-|TRBJ2-1
CASSFRGGLMNNEQFF
TGTGCCAGCAGCTTTAGGGGGGGGCTAATGAACAATGAGCAGTTCTTC
>TRBV5-1|many|-|TRBJ2-3
CASSLASTSTRDTQYF
TGCGCCAGCAGCTTGGCCTCCACTAGTACGAGAGACACGCAGTATTTT
>TRBV6-5|-|-|TRBJ1-1
CASRGPGSNTEAFF
TGTGCCAGCAGGGGACCGGGTTCTAACACTGAAGCTTTCTTT
>TRBV3-1|-|-|TRBJ2-7
CASSQDSHGAYEQYF
TGTGCCAGCAGCCAAGATTCGCACGGAGCCTACGAGCAGTACTTC
>TRBV20-1|few|-|TRBJ1-1
CSASDRPTEAFF
TGCAGTGCTAGTGATAGGCCCACTGAAGCTTTCTTT
>TRBV20-1|-|-|TRBJ2-5
CSASPQETQYF
TGCAGTGCTAGCCCCCAAGAGACCCAGTACTTC
>TRBV5-1|few|-|TRBJ1-5
CASSFGGGPFSNQPQHF
TGCGCCAGCAGCTTCGGGGGGGGCCCATTTAGCAATCAGCCCCAGCATTTT
>TRBV5-1|many|TRBD2|TRBJ2-1
CASSFSGTTNEQFF
TGCGCCAGCAGCTTCTCCGGGACTACCAATGAGCAGTTCTTC
>TRBV7-8|many|-|TRBJ2-1
CASSSGFISYNEQFF
TGTGCCAGCAGCTCGGGATTTATCTCCTACAATGAGCAGTTCTTC